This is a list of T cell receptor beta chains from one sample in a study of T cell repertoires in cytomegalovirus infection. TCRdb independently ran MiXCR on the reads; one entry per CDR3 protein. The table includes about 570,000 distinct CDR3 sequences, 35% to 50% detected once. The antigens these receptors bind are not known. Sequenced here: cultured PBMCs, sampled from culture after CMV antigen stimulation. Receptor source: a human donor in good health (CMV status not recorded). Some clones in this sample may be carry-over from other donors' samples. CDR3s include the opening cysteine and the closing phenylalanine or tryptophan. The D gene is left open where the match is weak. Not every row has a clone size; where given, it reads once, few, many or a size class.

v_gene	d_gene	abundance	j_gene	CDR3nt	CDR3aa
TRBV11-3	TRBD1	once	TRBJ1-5	TGTGCCAGCAGCTCAAAATCTGGACAGGGTAATTATAGCAATCAGCCCCAGCATTTT	CASSSKSGQGNYSNQPQHF
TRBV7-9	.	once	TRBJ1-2	TGTGCCAGCAGCCCTAGGGGGGGATCCAACTATGGCTACACCTTC	CASSPRGGSNYGYTF
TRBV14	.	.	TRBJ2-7	TGTGCCAGCAGCCAACATGGCCTATTGGGGTACTACGAGCAGTACTTC	CASSQHGLLGYYEQYF
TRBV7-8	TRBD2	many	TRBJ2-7	TGTGCCAGCAGCCCCCAGGGACTATCGAGCTCCTACGAGCAGTACTTC	CASSPQGLSSSYEQYF
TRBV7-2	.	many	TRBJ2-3	TGTGCCAGCAGCCTGAGGGGCCTTGCCACAGATACGCAGTATTTT	CASSLRGLATDTQYF
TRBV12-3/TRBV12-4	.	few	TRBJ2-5	TGTGCCACCAGGACGCCCACCCAAGAGACCCAGTACTTC	CATRTPTQETQYF
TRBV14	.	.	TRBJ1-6	TGTGCCGGGGGGACCGGAAACAGGGATTGTAATTCACCCCTCCACTTT	CAGGTGNRDCNSPLHF
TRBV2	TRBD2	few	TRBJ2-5	TGTGCCAGCAGTGTAGCGGGGGGTCAGGAGACCCAGTACTTC	CASSVAGGQETQYF
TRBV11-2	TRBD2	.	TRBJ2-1	TGTGCCAGCAGCTTAGTTAGCGGGATCTACAATGAGCAGTTCTTC	CASSLVSGIYNEQFF
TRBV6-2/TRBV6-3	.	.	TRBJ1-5	TGTGCCAGCCAGGCGTTCAATGATCAGCCCCAGCATTTT	CASQAFNDQPQHF
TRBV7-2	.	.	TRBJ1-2	TGTGCCAGCAGCACCATAAGAAGTGGCTACACCTTC	CASSTIRSGYTF
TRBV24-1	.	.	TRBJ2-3	TGTGCCACCAGTGCCGGATATACGCAGTATTTT	CATSAGYTQYF
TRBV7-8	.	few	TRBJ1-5	TGTGCCAGCAGCCCCAGGCTTTTCAGCAATCAGCCCCAGCATTTT	CASSPRLFSNQPQHF
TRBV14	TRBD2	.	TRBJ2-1	TGTGCCAGCAGCCAACTAGCGGGGGCTTATGATGAGCAGTTCTTC	CASSQLAGAYDEQFF
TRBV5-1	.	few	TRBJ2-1	TGCGCCAGCAGCTTGGCCGTAGCGGTCTCCTACAATGAGCAGTTCTTC	CASSLAVAVSYNEQFF
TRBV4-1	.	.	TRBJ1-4	TGCGCCAGCAGCCGGGGAAGGGAAAAACTGTTTTTT	CASSRGREKLFF
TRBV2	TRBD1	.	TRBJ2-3	TGTGCCAGCAGCTCCTCCTCCGGGACAGCAGGAGATACGCAGTATTTT	CASSSSSGTAGDTQYF
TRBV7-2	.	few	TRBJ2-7	TGTGCCAGCAGCTTTCGACTAGACTTCGAGCAGTACTTC	CASSFRLDFEQYF
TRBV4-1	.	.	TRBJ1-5	TGCGCCAGCAGCCACCTAGGACGGAGCAATCAGCCCCAGCATTTT	CASSHLGRSNQPQHF
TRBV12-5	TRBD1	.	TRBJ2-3	TGTGCTAGTGGTTTGGACCGGACAGGGGGCGACGGTAAAGATACGCAGTATTTT	CASGLDRTGGDGKDTQYF
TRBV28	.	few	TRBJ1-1	TGTGCCAGCAGTTTATCGGCTGGGGAGGTCGCCCTGATTGAAGCTTTCTTT	CASSLSAGEVALIEAFF
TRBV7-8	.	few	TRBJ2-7	TGTGCCAGCAGCTTAAGAACCGGGCCCCGGCACGAGCAGTACTTC	CASSLRTGPRHEQYF
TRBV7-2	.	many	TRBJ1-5	TGTGCCAGCAGCTTGCGGGGGCGTCAGCCCCAGCATTTT	CASSLRGRQPQHF
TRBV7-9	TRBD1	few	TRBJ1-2	TGTGCCAGCACCCAGGGGGAGAGTGGCTACACCTTC	CASTQGESGYTF
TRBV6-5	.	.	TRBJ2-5	TGTGCCAGCAGTTACTCCCAGGGACCGGGTGAGACCCAGTACTTC	CASSYSQGPGETQYF
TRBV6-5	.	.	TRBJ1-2	TGTGCCAGCAGACCCACAGGATTAGGGGGCTACACCTTC	CASRPTGLGGYTF
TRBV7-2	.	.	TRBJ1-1	TGTGCCAGCAGCTTAAAGGGAGTGGCTGAAGCTTTCTTT	CASSLKGVAEAFF
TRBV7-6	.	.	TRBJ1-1	TGTGCCAGCAGCTCTGCTCCGAGGCATGCTGAAGCTTTCTTT	CASSSAPRHAEAFF
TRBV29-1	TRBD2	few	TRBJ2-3	TGCAGCGTTGAAGATCTTTGGACTAGCGGAGGCATAGATACGCAGTATTTT	CSVEDLWTSGGIDTQYF
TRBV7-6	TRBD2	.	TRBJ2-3	TGTGCCAGCAGCTCCCGTTGGACTAGCGACACAGATACGCAGTATTTT	CASSSRWTSDTDTQYF
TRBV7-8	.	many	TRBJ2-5	TGTGCCAGCAGCTTTTTCCTGATGTACCAAGAGACCCAGTACTTC	CASSFFLMYQETQYF
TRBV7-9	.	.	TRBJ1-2	TGTGCCTCCCGGCGGGCTTCTAACTATGGCTACACCTTC	CASRRASNYGYTF
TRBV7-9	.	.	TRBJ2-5	TGTGCCAGCAGCCTAGGAAGGACAACCCAAAAAGAGACCCAGTACTTC	CASSLGRTTQKETQYF
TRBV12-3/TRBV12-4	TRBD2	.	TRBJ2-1	TGTGCCAGCAGTTTAATTATTATGGTCGGGCTAGCGGGGGGCATTCGTCCCTACAATGAGCAGTTCTTC	CASSLIIMVGLAGGIRPYNEQFF
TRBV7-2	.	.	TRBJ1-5	TGTGCCAGCAGCAAAACAGATCATCAGCCCCAGCATTTT	CASSKTDHQPQHF
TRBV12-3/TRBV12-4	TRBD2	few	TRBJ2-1	TGTGCCAGCACCAGCGGGAGCCCCTACAATGAGCAGTTCTTC	CASTSGSPYNEQFF
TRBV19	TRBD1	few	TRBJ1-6	TGTGCCAGTAGTATGGATTGGGACAGCTCGAGCTCCTATAATTCACCCCTCCACTTT	CASSMDWDSSSSYNSPLHF
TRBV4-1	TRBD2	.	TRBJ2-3	TGCGCCAGCAGCCACGGGGGACTAGCGACAGATACGCAGTATTTT	CASSHGGLATDTQYF
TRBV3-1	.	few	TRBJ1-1	TGTGCCAGCAGCCAAGGGTTTGGCACTGAAGCTTTCTTT	CASSQGFGTEAFF
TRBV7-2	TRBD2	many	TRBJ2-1	TGTGCCAGCAGCACGACTAGCATTGAGCAGTTCTTC	CASSTTSIEQFF
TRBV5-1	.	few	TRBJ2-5	TGCGCCAGCAGCTTTAGGATGCCCGGAAAGACCCAGTACTTC	CASSFRMPGKTQYF
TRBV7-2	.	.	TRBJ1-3	TGTGCCAGCAGCTTACGTGGAGCGGGCGCTGGAAACACCATATATTTT	CASSLRGAGAGNTIYF
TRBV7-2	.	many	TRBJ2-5	TGTGCCAGCAGCTTAGGGCCGGGGCAAGAGACCCAGTACTTC	CASSLGPGQETQYF
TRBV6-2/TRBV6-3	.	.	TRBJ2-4	TGTGCCAGCAGTACGCTAGGGGCAGGCCTAAACATTCAGTACTTC	CASSTLGAGLNIQYF
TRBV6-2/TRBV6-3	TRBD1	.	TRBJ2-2	TGTGCCAGCAGAAGACAGGGGTCGGACACCGGGGAGCTGTTTTTT	CASRRQGSDTGELFF
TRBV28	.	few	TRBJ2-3	TGTGCCAGCAGTTTATGGGGAACTAGCACAGATACGCAGTATTTT	CASSLWGTSTDTQYF
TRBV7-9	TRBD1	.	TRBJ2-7	TGTGCCAGCAGCTTCTTCGGGACAGGGAGCGAGCAGTACTTC	CASSFFGTGSEQYF
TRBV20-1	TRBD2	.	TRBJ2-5	TGCAGTGCCCTCCGAGCGGGAGTAAGGGAGACCCAGTACTTC	CSALRAGVRETQYF
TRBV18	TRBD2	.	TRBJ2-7	TGTGCCAGCTCACCACGCCTACTAGCGGGGGACCCTAACTCCTACGAGCAGTACTTC	CASSPRLLAGDPNSYEQYF
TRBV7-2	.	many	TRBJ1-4	TGTGCCAGCAGACCGCAGGGTCATGAAAAACTGTTTTTT	CASRPQGHEKLFF
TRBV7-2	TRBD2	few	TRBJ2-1	TGTGCCAGCACCCTAGCGGGGGAGCAGTTCTTC	CASTLAGEQFF
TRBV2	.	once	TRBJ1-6	TGTGCCAGCAGTGGCGGGGCAGGAGCGCCCCTCCACTTT	CASSGGAGAPLHF
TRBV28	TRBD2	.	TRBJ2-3	TGTGCCAGCAGTCCTAGCACTAGCGGGGGAACCACGGATACGCAGTATTTT	CASSPSTSGGTTDTQYF
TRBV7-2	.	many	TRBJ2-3	TGTGCCAGCAGCCGGAGCACAGATACGCAGTATTTT	CASSRSTDTQYF
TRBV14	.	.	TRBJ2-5	TGTGCCAGCAGCCAAGTGGCGGTCATTGGGACCCAGTACTTC	CASSQVAVIGTQYF